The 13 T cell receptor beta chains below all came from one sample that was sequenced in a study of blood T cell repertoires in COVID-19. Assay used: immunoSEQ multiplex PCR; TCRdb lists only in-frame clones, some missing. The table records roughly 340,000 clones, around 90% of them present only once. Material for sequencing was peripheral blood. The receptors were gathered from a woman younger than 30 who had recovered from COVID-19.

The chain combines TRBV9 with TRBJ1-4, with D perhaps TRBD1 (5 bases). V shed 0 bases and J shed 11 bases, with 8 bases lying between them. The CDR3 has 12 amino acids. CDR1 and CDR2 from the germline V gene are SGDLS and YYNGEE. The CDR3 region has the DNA TGTGCCAGCAGCGTAGCCTCAGGGAAACTGTTTTTT. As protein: CASSVASGKLFF.

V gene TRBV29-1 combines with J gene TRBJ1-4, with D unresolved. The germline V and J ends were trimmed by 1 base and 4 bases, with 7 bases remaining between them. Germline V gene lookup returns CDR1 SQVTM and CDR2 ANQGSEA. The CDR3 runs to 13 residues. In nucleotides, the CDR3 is TGCAGCGTTGAAGGTTACGGTAATGAAAAACTGTTTTTT. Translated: CSVEGYGNEKLFF.

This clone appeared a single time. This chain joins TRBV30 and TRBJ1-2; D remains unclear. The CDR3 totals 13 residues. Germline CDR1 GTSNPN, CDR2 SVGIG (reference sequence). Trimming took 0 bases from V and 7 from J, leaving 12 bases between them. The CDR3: CAWSVHPGSGYTF. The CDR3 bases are TGTGCCTGGAGTGTCCACCCAGGCTCTGGCTACACCTTC.

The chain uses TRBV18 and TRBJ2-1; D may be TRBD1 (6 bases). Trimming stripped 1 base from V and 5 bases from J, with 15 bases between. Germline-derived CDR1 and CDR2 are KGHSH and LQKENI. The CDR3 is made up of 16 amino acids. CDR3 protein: CASSPLLGARDNEQFF. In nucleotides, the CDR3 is TGTGCCAGCTCACCACTTCTGGGGGCCAGGGACAATGAGCAGTTCTTC.

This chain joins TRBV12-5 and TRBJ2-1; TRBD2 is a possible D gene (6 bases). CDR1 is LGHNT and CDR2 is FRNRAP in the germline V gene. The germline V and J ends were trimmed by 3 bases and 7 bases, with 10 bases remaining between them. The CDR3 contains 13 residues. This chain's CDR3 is CASGLPGSNEQFF. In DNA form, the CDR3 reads TGTGCTAGTGGTTTACCCGGGAGTAATGAGCAGTTCTTC.

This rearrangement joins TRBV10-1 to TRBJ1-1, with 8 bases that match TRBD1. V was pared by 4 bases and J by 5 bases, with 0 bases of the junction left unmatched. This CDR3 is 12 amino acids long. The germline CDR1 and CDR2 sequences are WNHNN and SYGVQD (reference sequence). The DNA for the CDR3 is TGCGCCAGCAGTGGACAGGGGACTGAAGCTTTCTTT. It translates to CASSGQGTEAFF.

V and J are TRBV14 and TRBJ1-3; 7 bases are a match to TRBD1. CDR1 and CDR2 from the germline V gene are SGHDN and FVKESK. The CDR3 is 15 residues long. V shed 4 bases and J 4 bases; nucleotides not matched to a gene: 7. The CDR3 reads CASSRVRGQGNTIYF. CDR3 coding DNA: TGTGCCAGCAGCCGGGTGAGGGGGCAAGGAAACACCATATATTTT.

In DNA form, the CDR3 reads TGTGCCAGCAGCGGAGGGCACAATGAGCAGTTCTTC. It yields the protein CASSGGHNEQFF. The rearrangement uses TRBV11-3 and TRBJ2-1; perhaps TRBD2 as D (6 bases). Germline CDR1 and CDR2: SGHNT and YENEEA. With 5 bases removed from V and 5 bases from J, the gap between germline ends came to 7 bases. The CDR3 spans 12 residues.

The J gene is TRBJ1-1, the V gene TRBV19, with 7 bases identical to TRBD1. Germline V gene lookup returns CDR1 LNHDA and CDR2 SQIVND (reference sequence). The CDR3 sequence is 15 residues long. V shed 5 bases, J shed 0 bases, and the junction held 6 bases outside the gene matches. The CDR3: CASSLNRGMNTEAFF. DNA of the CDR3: TGTGCCAGTAGTCTAAACAGGGGTATGAACACTGAAGCTTTCTTT.

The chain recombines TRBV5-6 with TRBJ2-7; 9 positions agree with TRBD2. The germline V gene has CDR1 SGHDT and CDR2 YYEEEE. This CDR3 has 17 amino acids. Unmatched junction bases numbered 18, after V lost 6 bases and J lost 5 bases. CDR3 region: CASTTLWDSGRSNEQYV. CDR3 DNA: TGTGCCAGCACCACACTTTGGGATAGCGGGAGATCGAACGAGCAGTACGTC.

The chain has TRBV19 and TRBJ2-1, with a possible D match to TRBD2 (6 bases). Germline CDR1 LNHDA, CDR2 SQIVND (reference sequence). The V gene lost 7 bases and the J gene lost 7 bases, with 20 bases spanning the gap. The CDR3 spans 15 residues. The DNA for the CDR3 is TGTGCCAGTAAAAGGATTTCTGGAGGGAGGAATGAGCAGTTCTTC. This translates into CASKRISGGRNEQFF.

This CDR3 reads CASKGSGSNYNEQFF. For the CDR3, the DNA is TGTGCCAGCAAGGGTAGCGGGAGTAACTACAATGAGCAGTTCTTC. The V gene is TRBV11-3, the J gene TRBJ2-1, with 9 bases identical to TRBD2. Germline CDR1 is SGHNT and CDR2 is YENEEA. The CDR3 is 15 amino acids. V shed 7 bases, J shed 3 bases, and the junction held 7 bases outside the gene matches.

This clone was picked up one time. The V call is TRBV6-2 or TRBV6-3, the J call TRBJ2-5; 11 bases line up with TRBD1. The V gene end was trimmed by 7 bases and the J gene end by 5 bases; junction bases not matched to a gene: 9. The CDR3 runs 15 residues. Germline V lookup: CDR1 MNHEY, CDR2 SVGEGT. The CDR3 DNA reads TGTGCCAGCACCCCTGTGGGACAGGGGGGTGAGACCCAGTACTTC. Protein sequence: CASTPVGQGGETQYF.